Listed below are T cell receptor beta chains from one sample, sequenced in a study of vaccination and CD4 T cells after COVID-19. One entry per CDR3 protein results from TCRdb running MiXCR on the PCR reads. Of tens of thousands of distinct CDR3 sequences listed, over 60% were seen once; the top ten hold over 4.5%. For these receptors, no antigen is known. The sample consisted of CD4+ T cells from blood, cultured in vitro. The receptors were sampled from a human donor who had recovered from COVID-19. Both conserved end residues are part of each CDR3. A D gene is named only where the DNA matches it firmly. Only some rows state a clone size, as once, few, many or a class for expanded clones.

clone size | J gene | D gene | V gene | CDR3 protein | CDR3 DNA
- | TRBJ1-2 | - | TRBV18 | CASSPQDNYGYTF | TGTGCCAGCTCACCGCAGGATAACTATGGCTACACCTTC
few | TRBJ1-5 | - | TRBV6-2/TRBV6-3 | CASSVTGYYSNQPQHF | TGTGCCAGCAGTGTTACAGGGTACTATAGCAATCAGCCCCAGCATTTT
- | TRBJ2-5 | TRBD2 | TRBV5-4 | CASSSLSGRVGETQYF | TGTGCCAGCAGCTCGTTAAGCGGGAGGGTTGGAGAGACCCAGTACTTC
few | TRBJ1-1 | - | TRBV30 | CAWSKVGLPEAFF | TGTGCCTGGAGTAAGGTCGGGCTCCCTGAAGCTTTCTTT
- | TRBJ2-7 | TRBD1 | TRBV15 | CATSRGDRAYEQYF | TGTGCCACCAGCAGAGGAGACAGGGCCTACGAGCAGTACTTC
- | TRBJ1-2 | - | TRBV5-6 | CASSLDYGYTF | TGTGCCAGCAGCTTGGACTATGGCTACACCTTC
- | TRBJ2-5 | - | TRBV28 | CASSLQGGQGETQYF | TGTGCCAGCAGTTTGCAGGGGGGACAAGGGGAGACCCAGTACTTC
- | TRBJ1-1 | - | TRBV27 | CASSLTQGTTEAFF | TGTGCCAGCAGTTTGACACAGGGAACCACTGAAGCTTTCTTT
- | TRBJ1-1 | - | TRBV11-1 | CASSPGDLDTEAFF | TGTGCCAGCAGCCCCGGGGATCTAGACACTGAAGCTTTCTTT
- | TRBJ2-5 | TRBD1 | TRBV5-1 | CASSSHPDRVISETQYF | TGCGCCAGCAGCTCGCACCCGGACAGGGTTATTTCGGAGACCCAGTACTTC
- | TRBJ2-6 | - | TRBV25-1 | CASTFSGANVLTF | TGTGCCAGCACCTTCTCTGGGGCCAACGTCCTGACTTTC
- | TRBJ2-7 | - | TRBV2 | CASSTSLVAVNSYEQYF | TGTGCCAGCAGTACCAGTTTGGTAGCGGTAAACTCCTACGAGCAGTACTTC
- | TRBJ1-2 | TRBD1 | TRBV6-5 | CASSYDRDYGYTF | TGTGCCAGCAGTTACGACAGGGACTATGGCTACACCTTC
- | TRBJ2-2 | - | TRBV7-8 | CASSLGLSTGELFF | TGTGCCAGCAGCTTAGGGCTCAGCACCGGGGAGCTGTTTTTT
once | TRBJ2-1 | TRBD1 | TRBV27 | CASSLRMGQLNEQFF | TGTGCCAGCAGTTTAAGGATGGGACAGCTAAATGAGCAGTTCTTC
- | TRBJ2-3 | - | TRBV24-1 | CATSDPLGPTDTQYF | TGTGCCACCAGTGATCCGCTGGGACCCACAGATACGCAGTATTTT
- | TRBJ1-5 | - | TRBV6-1 | CASSEGGSHQPQHF | TGTGCCAGCAGTGAAGGTGGGTCGCATCAGCCCCAGCATTTT
few | TRBJ1-5 | - | TRBV6-1 | CASTLMSTNRGQPQHF | TGTGCCAGCACCCTGATGTCGACAAATCGGGGTCAGCCCCAGCATTTT
- | TRBJ1-2 | - | TRBV20-1 | CSASPGQPRYTF | TGCAGTGCTAGCCCCGGGCAGCCGCGGTACACCTTC
- | TRBJ1-1 | - | TRBV28 | CASTGNTEAFF | TGTGCCAGCACCGGCAACACTGAAGCTTTCTTT
few | TRBJ1-4 | - | TRBV7-2 | CASSPSSQMRAKLFF | TGTGCCAGCAGCCCCAGCTCCCAAATGAGGGCAAAACTGTTTTTT
- | TRBJ2-1 | - | TRBV6-2/TRBV6-3 | CASSYSGQGYNEQFF | TGTGCCAGCAGTTACTCAGGGCAGGGCTACAATGAGCAGTTCTTC
- | TRBJ2-2 | - | TRBV28 | CASRIGPAGTGELFF | TGTGCCAGCAGAATCGGACCAGCCGGTACCGGGGAGCTGTTTTTT
- | TRBJ2-1 | - | TRBV7-9 | CASSQTLALGEQFF | TGTGCCAGCAGCCAAACACTAGCTTTGGGTGAGCAGTTCTTC
- | TRBJ1-6 | - | TRBV7-9 | CARIEWWELWVLNNSPLHF | TGTGCCAGGATCGAATGGTGGGAGTTGTGGGTCCTCAATAATTCACCCCTCCACTTT
few | TRBJ1-5 | - | TRBV6-2/TRBV6-3 | CASKEGNQPQHF | TGTGCCAGCAAAGAGGGAAATCAGCCCCAGCATTTT
- | TRBJ1-2 | - | TRBV18 | CASSPRVEGRDVGYTF | TGTGCCAGCTCACCACGGGTCGAGGGGCGTGATGTTGGCTACACCTTC
- | TRBJ2-5 | - | TRBV15 | CATSDLDRTRGGLQETQYF | TGTGCCACCAGCGACCTGGACCGAACTAGAGGAGGACTCCAAGAGACCCAGTACTTC
- | TRBJ1-2 | - | TRBV7-9 | CASSTFLPNYGYTF | TGTGCCAGCAGCACATTTCTACCTAACTATGGCTACACCTTC
- | TRBJ2-7 | - | TRBV20-1 | CSASSPSEQYF | TGCAGTGCTTCCTCCCCATCCGAGCAGTACTTC
- | TRBJ2-1 | TRBD1 | TRBV19 | CASSPGTGITYNEQFF | TGTGCCAGTAGTCCAGGGACAGGGATTACCTACAATGAGCAGTTCTTC
- | TRBJ2-7 | - | TRBV28 | CASSPNYEQYF | TGTGCCAGCAGTCCTAATTACGAGCAGTACTTC
few | TRBJ1-2 | - | TRBV20-1 | CSATLDGGYTF | TGCAGTGCGACCCTCGATGGTGGCTACACCTTC
few | TRBJ2-1 | TRBD2 | TRBV12-3/TRBV12-4 | CASVWAGGRDEQFF | TGTGCCAGCGTTTGGGCGGGAGGGCGCGATGAGCAGTTCTTC
- | TRBJ2-2 | TRBD1 | TRBV20-1 | CSASDRVKNTGELFF | TGCAGTGCTAGCGACAGGGTCAAGAACACCGGGGAGCTGTTTTTT
- | TRBJ2-1 | - | TRBV20-1 | CSARGRRGNEQFF | TGCAGTGCTAGGGGGCGGAGGGGGAATGAGCAGTTCTTC
few | TRBJ1-2 | - | TRBV18 | CASSPEGRGYGYTF | TGTGCCAGCTCACCCGAAGGGAGAGGCTATGGCTACACCTTC
few | TRBJ2-2 | TRBD2 | TRBV20-1 | CSASSGSHFNTGELFF | TGCAGTGCTAGCAGCGGGAGCCACTTCAACACCGGGGAGCTGTTTTTT
- | TRBJ2-2 | TRBD1 | TRBV20-1 | CSATKGQGDTGELFF | TGCAGTGCCACGAAGGGACAGGGAGACACCGGGGAGCTGTTTTTT
few | TRBJ2-5 | - | TRBV15 | CATSRDQVETQYF | TGTGCCACCAGCAGAGATCAAGTAGAGACCCAGTACTTC
few | TRBJ1-2 | TRBD1 | TRBV28 | CASSWNRGYGYTF | TGTGCCAGCAGTTGGAACAGGGGCTATGGCTACACCTTC
- | TRBJ1-1 | TRBD1 | TRBV6-5 | CASSYGGQSGEAFF | TGTGCCAGCAGTTACGGGGGACAGTCGGGTGAAGCTTTCTTT
- | TRBJ1-5 | - | TRBV19 | CASSTSGRLSNQPQHF | TGTGCCAGTAGTACCTCCGGACGGCTTAGCAATCAGCCCCAGCATTTT
- | TRBJ1-6 | - | TRBV6-2/TRBV6-3 | CASSRRRTDSSPLHF | TGTGCCAGCAGTCGTAGAAGGACCGATTCTTCACCCCTCCACTTT
once | TRBJ2-3 | - | TRBV19 | CASLRAGSSTDTQYF | TGTGCCAGCTTACGGGCCGGCTCTAGCACAGATACGCAGTATTTT
- | TRBJ2-3 | - | TRBV4-2 | CASSQEPSLGSDTQYF | TGTGCCAGCAGCCAAGAACCTAGCTTGGGCTCAGATACGCAGTATTTT
- | TRBJ2-7 | - | TRBV12-3/TRBV12-4 | CASSLAGGPYEQYF | TGTGCCAGCAGTTTAGCGGGCGGTCCCTACGAGCAGTACTTC
- | TRBJ2-5 | - | TRBV7-2 | CASSPPDNLQETQYF | TGTGCCAGCAGCCCGCCGGACAACCTCCAAGAGACCCAGTACTTC
few | TRBJ1-5 | - | TRBV6-2/TRBV6-3 | CASSYPGGQPQHF | TGTGCCAGCAGTTACCCAGGCGGTCAGCCCCAGCATTTT
- | TRBJ2-3 | - | TRBV7-2 | CASSLGFTSGSTDTQYF | TGTGCCAGCAGCTTAGGTTTTACGAGCGGGAGCACAGATACGCAGTATTTT
- | TRBJ2-3 | - | TRBV7-2 | CASSLAGQLTDTQYF | TGTGCCAGCAGCTTAGCTGGTCAGCTCACAGATACGCAGTATTTT
- | TRBJ1-2 | - | TRBV7-2 | CASSSNTAGTAGYTF | TGTGCCAGCAGCTCGAATACCGCCGGGACGGCTGGCTACACCTTC
- | TRBJ2-7 | TRBD2 | TRBV20-1 | CSASLAGVSYEQYF | TGCAGTGCTAGTCTAGCGGGAGTTTCGTACGAGCAGTACTTC
- | TRBJ1-1 | - | TRBV19 | CASSPRTETREAFF | TGTGCCAGTAGCCCCCGGACAGAGACACGTGAAGCTTTCTTT
- | TRBJ1-2 | - | TRBV20-1 | CSAPQTQRSYGYTF | TGCAGTGCTCCCCAAACGCAACGTAGCTATGGCTACACCTTC